These T cell receptor beta chains were read from a single sample in a study of radiotherapy plus CTLA-4 blockade in lung cancer. Only in-frame clones appear in the TCRdb table, and some are missing; sequencing was by immunoSEQ multiplex PCR. The sample lists roughly 73,000 clones, around 86% occurring once. Sequenced material: peripheral blood, taken from a patient treated with radiotherapy plus ipilimumab. These receptor sequences come from a human donor with non-small cell lung cancer that progressed on radiotherapy plus ipilimumab. Each CDR3 is given with its conserved first and last residue. A D gene is named only where the DNA matches it firmly. Clone size appears in some rows only: once, few, many, or a class for an expanded clone.

v_gene	abundance	d_gene	j_gene	CDR3aa	CDR3nt
TRBV2	.	TRBD1	TRBJ2-5	CASRPTGGIVETQYF	TGTGCCAGCAGACCGACAGGGGGAATTGTAGAGACCCAGTACTTC
TRBV4-1	.	TRBD2	TRBJ2-1	CASSLRLASGSNEQFF	TGCGCCAGCAGCCTTCGATTAGCTAGCGGGAGCAATGAGCAGTTCTTC
TRBV10-3	.	TRBD1	TRBJ2-5	CAISAQPGQGSQETQYF	TGTGCCATCAGTGCTCAACCGGGACAGGGTTCCCAAGAGACCCAGTACTTC
TRBV6-1	.	.	TRBJ1-5	CASSITGTNQPQHF	TGTGCCAGCAGTATCACAGGAACCAATCAGCCCCAGCATTTT
TRBV27	.	.	TRBJ1-1	CASSFQMNTEAFF	TGTGCCAGCAGTTTCCAGATGAACACTGAAGCTTTCTTT
TRBV7-9	.	TRBD1	TRBJ2-4	CASSSGTGGWYQYF	TGTGCCAGCAGTTCCGGGACAGGGGGCTGGTATCAGTACTTC
TRBV7-2	.	TRBD2	TRBJ2-3	CASGWRGADTQYF	TGTGCCAGCGGGTGGCGGGGGGCAGATACGCAGTATTTT
TRBV6-1	few	.	TRBJ2-3	CASSEGRGGDTQYF	TGTGCCAGCAGTGAAGGGAGGGGTGGAGATACGCAGTATTTT
TRBV11-2	.	TRBD2	TRBJ2-1	CASSLDPSGPYNEQFF	TGTGCCAGCAGCTTAGACCCTAGCGGCCCCTACAATGAGCAGTTCTTC
TRBV7-3	large	TRBD2	TRBJ2-1	CASSPGSGSGGEQFF	TGTGCCAGCAGCCCGGGTAGCGGGAGCGGCGGTGAGCAGTTCTTC
TRBV28	once	.	TRBJ1-1	CASSPGDTEAFF	TGTGCCAGCAGTCCAGGGGACACTGAAGCTTTCTTT
TRBV7-9	.	.	TRBJ2-1	CASSLGPRQEQFF	TGTGCCAGCAGCTTAGGCCCCCGCCAGGAGCAGTTCTTC
TRBV18	.	.	TRBJ2-7	CASSPNRLYYEQYF	TGTGCCAGCTCACCAAACAGGCTTTACTACGAGCAGTACTTC
TRBV6-5	.	.	TRBJ1-2	CASSPRGRSNYGYTF	TGTGCCAGCAGTCCGAGAGGACGATCTAACTATGGCTACACCTTC
TRBV29-1	.	TRBD2	TRBJ2-3	CSVGLAGILSTDTQYF	TGCAGCGTGGGACTAGCGGGAATCTTGAGCACAGATACGCAGTATTTT
TRBV30	once	TRBD1	TRBJ2-3	CAWIPTGQTTDTQYF	TGTGCCTGGATTCCGACGGGACAGACCACAGATACGCAGTATTTT
TRBV7-9	.	TRBD1	TRBJ1-3	CASSLGQGSYSGNTIYF	TGTGCCAGCAGCTTAGGACAGGGGAGCTACTCTGGAAACACCATATATTTT
TRBV27	.	.	TRBJ2-7	CASSSFSGRYEQYF	TGTGCCAGCAGTTCTTTTTCCGGAAGATACGAGCAGTACTTC
TRBV19	.	.	TRBJ2-2	CASSIVGGAGELFF	TGTGCCAGTAGTATCGTGGGGGGCGCCGGGGAGCTGTTTTTT
TRBV7-8	.	TRBD1	TRBJ1-1	CASTKTGEAEAFF	TGTGCCAGCACCAAGACAGGGGAGGCTGAAGCTTTCTTT
TRBV15	.	.	TRBJ1-5	CATSRDGSNQPQHF	TGTGCCACCAGCAGAGATGGAAGCAATCAGCCCCAGCATTTT
TRBV7-2	.	TRBD1	TRBJ2-4	CASSQGAIQYF	TGTGCCAGCAGCCAGGGGGCCATTCAGTACTTC
TRBV28	.	.	TRBJ1-5	CASRPRPGRGMVFQPQHF	TGTGCCAGCAGACCTCGCCCGGGCAGGGGAATGGTTTTTCAGCCCCAGCATTTT
TRBV29-1	.	.	TRBJ1-5	CSAASGNQPQHF	TGCAGCGCGGCATCCGGCAATCAGCCCCAGCATTTT
TRBV5-1	once	.	TRBJ2-3	CASSPSTDTQYF	TGCGCCAGCAGCCCAAGCACAGATACGCAGTATTTT
TRBV9	.	TRBD2	TRBJ2-1	CASSGGSVSGGRAIEQFF	TGTGCCAGCAGCGGGGGTTCCGTCAGCGGCGGGAGGGCCATTGAGCAGTTCTTC
TRBV10-2	.	.	TRBJ2-7	CASSELSGSYEQYF	TGCGCCAGCAGTGAATTGAGCGGCTCCTACGAGCAGTACTTC
TRBV5-8	.	.	TRBJ2-5	CASEVPSRFQTQYF	TGTGCCAGTGAAGTTCCATCACGCTTTCAGACCCAGTACTTC
TRBV30	.	.	TRBJ2-1	CACSGRHLEQFF	TGTGCCTGTAGCGGAAGGCATCTTGAGCAGTTCTTC
TRBV13	.	.	TRBJ1-1	CASSRQIDTEAFF	TGTGCCAGCAGCCGCCAGATAGACACTGAAGCTTTCTTT
TRBV12-5	.	TRBD2	TRBJ2-1	CASGTGLAGLSSYNEQFF	TGTGCTAGTGGTACGGGACTAGCGGGGTTGAGCTCCTACAATGAGCAGTTCTTC
TRBV6-5	few	.	TRBJ1-1	CASSSAGTEAFF	TGTGCCAGCAGTTCAGCGGGCACTGAAGCTTTCTTT
TRBV7-6	.	.	TRBJ1-1	CASSLGPPKEAFF	TGTGCCAGCAGCTTAGGCCCTCCAAAGGAAGCTTTCTTT
TRBV25-1	.	TRBD1	TRBJ2-7	CASSDPGQDYYEQYF	TGTGCCAGCAGTGACCCGGGACAGGATTACTACGAGCAGTACTTC
TRBV5-1	.	TRBD1	TRBJ2-4	CASSSISTGVGNIQYF	TGCGCCAGCAGCTCAATATCGACAGGGGTGGGAAACATTCAGTACTTC
TRBV6-1	.	.	TRBJ2-3	CASSEHVTAILDTQYF	TGTGCCAGCAGTGAACACGTGACAGCCATACTAGATACGCAGTATTTT
TRBV19	.	.	TRBJ1-2	CATRRTNYGYTF	TGTGCCACTAGACGGACTAACTATGGCTACACCTTC
TRBV15	.	.	TRBJ2-5	CATSRGPGQETQYF	TGTGCCACCAGCAGAGGTCCAGGGCAAGAGACCCAGTACTTC
TRBV15	.	TRBD2	TRBJ2-1	CATSRDLGTSGKGQFF	TGTGCCACCAGCAGAGATTTAGGGACTAGCGGGAAGGGGCAGTTCTTC
TRBV6-5	.	TRBD2	TRBJ2-5	CASSYSASGKETQYF	TGTGCCAGCAGTTACTCGGCTAGCGGGAAAGAGACCCAGTACTTC
TRBV27	.	TRBD1	TRBJ2-7	CASSLETGGSHYYYEQYF	TGTGCCAGCAGTTTGGAGACAGGGGGCTCCCACTACTACTACGAGCAGTACTTC
TRBV7-9	.	.	TRBJ2-7	CASQGGSTYEQYF	TGTGCCAGCCAAGGGGGTAGTACCTACGAGCAGTACTTC
TRBV7-6	.	TRBD2	TRBJ2-1	CASSSPGGYLNEQFF	TGTGCCAGCAGCTCCCCGGGAGGATATTTGAATGAGCAGTTCTTC
TRBV30	.	.	TRBJ1-2	CAWSPRGDYGYTF	TGTGCCTGGAGTCCTCGGGGGGACTATGGCTACACCTTC
TRBV6-5	.	.	TRBJ2-1	CASRGSYNEQFF	TGTGCCAGCAGAGGTTCCTACAATGAGCAGTTCTTC
TRBV6-5	few	.	TRBJ2-4	CASSYSRLANIQYF	TGTGCCAGCAGTTACTCGAGGTTAGCAAACATTCAGTACTTC
TRBV5-1	.	.	TRBJ2-5	CASSSRTPLETQYF	TGCGCCAGCAGCTCCCGGACACCCCTGGAGACCCAGTACTTC
TRBV29-1	.	.	TRBJ2-7	CSVVGTSLSYEQYF	TGCAGCGTTGTGGGAACTTCCCTCTCCTACGAGCAGTACTTC
TRBV18	.	TRBD1	TRBJ2-7	CASSRDRGYEQYF	TGTGCCAGCTCACGGGACAGGGGCTACGAGCAGTACTTC
TRBV10-2	once	.	TRBJ2-5	CASRQGQETQYF	TGCGCCAGCAGACAGGGCCAAGAGACCCAGTACTTC
TRBV30	.	.	TRBJ1-1	CAVGENTEAFF	TGTGCAGTTGGGGAGAACACTGAAGCTTTCTTT
TRBV2	.	.	TRBJ1-2	CASSESVYKGLGYTF	TGTGCCAGCAGTGAATCAGTTTATAAAGGGCTTGGCTACACCTTC